This T cell receptor (beta chain) was captured in a study of cytomegalovirus exposure and HLA in healthy donors (dated by TCRdb to 2017 to 2019). General notes on the study: An earlier analysis of several hundred of the donors reported about 290 Gb of sequence data and about 100 million unique TCR beta sequences from some 180 million T cells. An early release covering some 640 HLA-typed donors comprised approximately 300 gigabases of sequencing data and about 90 million unique TCR sequences. Of the 398 genotyped donors, approximately 80% were placed in the genetic ancestry cluster associated with self-reported Caucasian donors. The study aimed to test whether signatures of past pathogen exposure could be identified by cataloging public T cell receptors. The T cell repertoires of 666 subjects were profiled by immunosequencing and related to cytomegalovirus serostatus. Along with the roughly 700-subject first cohort, a separate validation cohort of over 90 different subjects was used. To predict cytomegalovirus infection status, the study brought together high-throughput TCR immunosequencing, statistical association of individual TCRs with disease status, and machine learning. In a later analysis, previously published TCR beta repertoires from roughly 710 donors were re-analyzed and high-resolution HLA genotyping was added so that TCR occurrence patterns could be studied. Rather than drawing on any new phenotypic data, the later analysis identified candidate immune exposures from TCR beta sequences and the way those sequences occurred across donors. To decide whether each TCR beta V gene segment behaved as functional or pseudogenic, an earlier analysis of some 570 of the donors relied on high-throughput TCR beta sequencing. Donor age, sex, ethnicity and CMV serostatus were collected together with the repertoire data. In a later genetic analysis, genome-wide SNP genotypes for about three fifths of the roughly 670 donors were used, and that subset was treated as a discovery cohort. All discovery cohort repertoires had been generated using a single sequencing platform. HLA typing covered class I and class II loci at four-digit resolution. The number of donors typed differed by locus, with roughly 620-630 for A, B, C, DRB1 and DQB1, roughly 550 for DQA1, 600 to 610 for DPA1, and under 490 for DPB1. Several DR-DQ haplotypes were treated as single units for association and clustering because of strong linkage in the cohort. Among 398 genotyped donors of the cohort, an average of approximately 250,000 unique TCR beta nucleotide sequences were sequenced per donor, about a sixth of them non-productive. Study-wide findings and limitations: While some public TCRs were present in many individuals, most TCR sequences turned up only very rarely across donors. It was suggested by the authors that the approach could potentially be generalized to other disease states and immunological phenotypes. The study listed 164 TCR beta chains as associated with cytomegalovirus. Linkage disequilibrium might explain the correlated functional status among segregating V segments, but an unknown experimental factor could not be excluded. In a later analysis, several top co-occurrence clusters were reported to appear linked to parvovirus B19, influenza, CMV and Epstein-Barr virus. Cytomegalovirus status was reported to be diagnosed by the classifier with high specificity and sensitivity in both the original and validation cohorts. CMV serostatus was the only immune exposure information available for the cohort. Specific HLA alleles were associated with about 17,000 TCR beta sequences at a false discovery rate of 0.05 in a later analysis. In vitro tests confirmed that a few of the cytomegalovirus-associated TCR beta chains recognize cytomegalovirus antigens. A cluster of highly shared sequence variants was judged likely to be a technical artifact of the sequencing pipeline. An association between a missense DCLRE1C variant and V-gene and J-gene trimming of TCR beta chains was found in a later genetic analysis and replicated in an independent cohort. Assigning TCR associations to individual alleles was difficult when HLA alleles, especially DR and DQ, strongly co-occurred. In a later analysis, HLA-associated TCR beta chains showed more clonal expansion and lower generation probabilities than non-associated chains that were equally common. A later genetic analysis reported fewer N-insertions in productive TCRs among donors in an Asian-associated ancestry cluster than the roughly 620-donor mean. In a later analysis, most CMV-associated TCR beta chains were found to appear HLA-restricted, with HLA associations seemingly driven largely by CMV exposure. In a later analysis, the rate of TCR association differed among HLA loci, with DRB1 alleles having the most associated TCRs and HLA-C alleles having the fewest. The 87-base-pair reads could not distinguish some IMGT-functional V segments, including TRBV6-2 and TRBV6-3, so those segments were excluded. Because some donors lacked HLA typing at each locus, the association tests relied only on the typed subset. Only TCR beta chains were sequenced in this cohort, and the absence of alpha or paired-chain data limited detectable features. A further reported finding was that TCR beta sequences accurately predicted the HLA-A and HLA-B alleles for most subjects in the first cohort. The presence/absence analyses assumed that sequencing depth was roughly uniform across donors, and that assumption may not be true. An earlier analysis of approximately 590 of the donors showed that most TCR beta V segments appeared in productive rearrangements either about 87% or about 30% of the time, which broadly matched IMGT annotations. Because counts were too low, fewer than 20 rarely observed V segments, including chromosome 9 orphons, were excluded from the earlier analysis of several hundred of the donors.

A note on this clone: This receptor's antigen is unknown. Per-base qualities were not stored, and no clone one base away is much larger.

Library construction relied on the immunoSEQ multiplex PCR assay. The multiplex PCR relied on a mix of 60 forward primers for TCR Vbeta segments and 13 reverse primers for TCR Jbeta segments. The CDR3 region of rearranged TCR beta genes was amplified from genomic DNA by a multiplex PCR assay. Amplified TCR beta libraries were sequenced as 87-base-pair reads on the Illumina HiSeq System. Per the original workflow: Across the 640 or so repertoires, a later analysis counted tens of millions of unique TCR beta chains, some 11 million of which were shared by at least two donors. Raw reads were error-corrected and collapsed into unique sequences with a nearest-neighbor algorithm that merged closely related sequences to remove PCR and sequencing errors. V, D and J gene segments were assigned by aligning CDR3 sequences to IMGT reference sequences. For a sequence to be retained, at least a six-nucleotide match to both a V gene segment and a J gene segment was required. A rearrangement was called productive if the CDR3 had no stop codons and remained in frame with V and J, and every other rearrangement was called non-productive. Following IMGT convention, CDR3 was defined as the stretch from the second conserved V-encoded cysteine to the conserved J-encoded phenylalanine. Sequences without an unambiguous match to a single V gene segment were excluded from the earlier analysis of several hundred of the donors. An earlier analysis of several hundred of the donors called V segments functional above 56.7% productive rearrangements and segregating when the between-donor standard deviation exceeded 5%. A statistical classification framework was built for diagnosing cytomegalovirus status from the catalog of TCR beta chain sequences. In a later analysis, V and J genes were assigned by comparing TCR nucleotide sequences against IMGT/GENE-DB human TR gene sequences. In a later analysis, CDR3 sequences and most-parsimonious VDJ recombination scenarios were assigned using the TCRdist pipeline. In a later analysis, every TCR beta chain was defined by the combination of its CDR3 amino acid sequence and its V-gene family, and reads without a unique V-gene family were dropped. In a later analysis, several hundred highly shared, low-generation-probability nucleotide sequences were removed to address suspected cross-contamination and a sequencing artifact. In a later analysis, a clonal expansion index was calculated for each public chain from normalized within-repertoire ranks of inferred template counts. In a later analysis, generation probabilities were computed with a VDJ recombination model fitted to out-of-frame rearrangements, and the resulting probabilities were checked against IGoR. In a later analysis, hypergeometric tests were used to score TCR-TCR, TCR-HLA and TCR-CMV co-occurrence, with a repertoire-size bias correction applied to TCR pairs. To estimate false discovery rates, a later analysis permuted the HLA or CMV assignments 20 times. In a later analysis, co-occurring TCRs were grouped using DBSCAN, and TCRdist sequence similarity was added for clustering within HLA-allele-positive subsets. Repertoires with fewer than 30,000 or more than 120,000 public chains, plus five repertoires with anomalous nucleotide sharing, were excluded from co-occurrence clustering. This is the immuneACCESS table as TCRdb keeps it, with only in-frame sequences that have V and J called. A part of the clones is gone; compared with another copy, unresolved V genes explain less than half, and the rest is unexplained. That table is the source of V, J and clone size, and D and trimming were worked out from the DNA. The sample table records approximately 140,000 clones; around 83% of these occur just once. Around 1.2% of the sample is in the top ten clones.

The cohort consisted of 600 to 750 healthy bone marrow donors. All cohort members were sampled while nominally healthy, although unrecorded immune exposures were likely present. The donor was CMV seronegative and belonged to the group of 320 or so seronegative cohort members. Every donor gave a peripheral blood sample, and the peripheral blood mononuclear cells from that sample were used for TCR beta sequencing. Genomic DNA extraction from the blood cell samples was performed with the Qiagen DNeasy Blood Extraction Kit. The CDR3 goes from the cysteine to the phenylalanine over 14 residues. Just CDR3 DNA is preserved here, 42 bases in frame from base 1. The germline V end is reduced by 5 bases and the J end by 3 bases; junction bases left unmatched: 2. CDR1 and CDR2 were assigned from the germline V gene as SGHRS and YFSETQ.

Sequencing used PBMCs. The source is a girl aged 2-10 years in good health and CMV-seronegative. Recombination linked TRBV5-1 to TRBJ1-6; the central 7 bases match TRBD1. The DNA sequence is as follows: TGCGCCAGCAGGGCAGGGGGCTATAATTCACCCCTCCACTTT. Translated, this is CASRAGGYNSPLHF.